One sample yielded the 20 T cell receptor beta chains listed below, sequenced in a study of beta chain features in type 1 diabetes (dated by TCRdb to the late 2010s). Libraries were built with the immunoSEQ multiplex PCR assay. All of the isolated RNA was reverse transcribed with the High Capacity cDNA Reverse Transcription Kit, so expressed TCRB transcripts were sequenced. TCRdb mirrors the immuneACCESS table, restricted to in-frame sequences. Some clones are absent from its copies; in checked studies, under half trace to an unresolved V gene, and the reason for the others is unknown. Recorded for this sample are more than 300,000 clones; about 16% of them occurred a single time. Together, the top ten hold 0.019% of the sample. The source material was naive CD4+ T cells from blood. Explained via the paper, the cell subset or site label denotes: true naive CD4+ T cells. The receptor set was obtained from a woman between 18 and 30 years old in good health.

The CDR3 loop is CASSSGTSGSSTGELFF. The CDR3 region has the DNA TGTGCCAGCAGCTCCGGGACTAGCGGGAGTAGCACCGGGGAGCTGTTTTTT. The chain joins TRBV5-6 to TRBJ2-2; 14 nucleotides align to TRBD2. V gave up 3 bases and J gave up 4 bases; unmatched junction bases: 5. The CDR3 loop spans 17 amino acids. The germline gives CDR1 SGHDT, CDR2 YYEEEE.

This clone was recorded a few times. V usage is TRBV11-2 and J usage is TRBJ1-1; unclear D gene. The germline gives CDR1 SGHAT, CDR2 FQNNGV. Trimming pared 2 bases from V and 0 bases from J, leaving 7 bases between. The CDR3 loop spans 14 amino acids. The CDR3, as DNA: TGTGCCAGCAGCTTATTGAACTTGAACACTGAAGCTTTCTTT. It is translated as CASSLLNLNTEAFF.

The chain joins TRBV6-1 to TRBJ1-5; TRBD1 aligns across 7 bases. J was trimmed by 4 bases and V by 7 bases; bases with no gene match: 10. Germline CDR1 and CDR2: MNHNS and SASEGT. CDR3 length: 15 amino acids. CDR3 DNA: TGTGCCAGCATTAGAGACAGGGCCCGAAATCAGCCCCAGCATTTT. Translated, it gives CASIRDRARNQPQHF.

The chain links TRBV30 to TRBJ1-1; D not certain. The CDR3 has 15 residues. Germline CDR1 and CDR2: GTSNPN and SVGIG (reference sequence). The V gene lost 0 bases and the J gene lost 2 bases, with 13 bases spanning the gap. In nucleotides, the CDR3 is TGTGCCTGGAGTGTAGGGCCGGGAGGAAACACTGAAGCTTTCTTT. As protein: CAWSVGPGGNTEAFF.

CDR3 protein: CASSPSEGLPRYEQYF. In nucleotides, the CDR3 is TGTGCCAGCAGCCCCTCGGAGGGGCTTCCGAGATACGAGCAGTACTTC. This sequence joins TRBV7-9 and TRBJ2-7; D may be TRBD2 (6 bases). Germline CDR1 SEHNR, CDR2 FQNEAQ (reference sequence). The CDR3 extends over 16 amino acids. Trimming stripped 5 bases from V and 4 bases from J, with 21 bases between.

V usage is TRBV2 and J usage is TRBJ2-3; weak D call: TRBD1 (5 bases). There are 14 residues in the CDR3. The V and J ends lost 5 bases and 0 bases respectively, with 9 bases between them. In germline, CDR1 is SNHLY, CDR2 FYNNEI. For the CDR3, the DNA is TGTGCCAGCAGTATGACAGCGAGCACAGATACGCAGTATTTT. Translation: CASSMTASTDTQYF.

The V call is TRBV7-3, the J call TRBJ2-3; TRBD2 aligns across 15 bases. CDR1 is SGHTA, CDR2 FQGTGA, per germline. The junction had 1 base not matched to a gene; V was cut back by 0 bases and J by 3 bases. The CDR3 covers 17 residues. The CDR3, as DNA: TGTGCCAGCAGCTTAACTGGACTAGCGGGAGGGACAGATACGCAGTATTTT. Amino acids: CASSLTGLAGGTDTQYF.

Only a few counts were recorded for this clone. The same CDR3 arises from other DNA sequences in this sample as well. The chain employs TRBV28 and TRBJ2-7; TRBD2 agrees at 13 bases. Germline lookup yields CDR1 MDHEN and CDR2 SYDVKM. This CDR3 is 15 amino acids long. V was pared by 5 bases and J by 2 bases, with 3 bases of the junction left unmatched. The CDR3 DNA reads TGTGCCAGCAGTCCCGGGACTAGCGGGACCTACGAGCAGTACTTC. It specifies CASSPGTSGTYEQYF. Drawing the rest from reference TRBV28 and TRBJ2-7, the complete variable domain is DVKVTQSSRYLVKRTGEKVFLECVQDMDHENMFWYRQDPGLGLRLIYFSYDVKMKEKGDIPEGYSVSREKKERFSLILESASTNQTSMYLCASSPGTSGTYEQYFGPGTRLTVT.

This clone showed up just a few times. This rearrangement joins TRBV28 to TRBJ2-1, with no clear D. CDR1 and CDR2 (germline): MDHEN, SYDVKM. This CDR3 comprises 13 residues. Trimming took off 6 bases at V and 6 bases at J, with 12 bases between the two ends. Here the CDR3 reads CASRLTSSNEQFF. CDR3 DNA sequence: TGTGCCAGCAGACTAACTTCGTCCAATGAGCAGTTCTTC. The whole variable domain, filled in from reference TRBV28 and TRBJ2-1, reads DVKVTQSSRYLVKRTGEKVFLECVQDMDHENMFWYRQDPGLGLRLIYFSYDVKMKEKGDIPEGYSVSREKKERFSLILESASTNQTSMYLCASRLTSSNEQFFGPGTRLTVL.

This chain uses TRBV7-8 with TRBJ2-2; 10 nucleotides match TRBD2. The junction had 8 bases not matched to a gene; V was cut back by 5 bases and J by 2 bases. The CDR3 totals 17 residues. Germline loops: CDR1 SGHVS, CDR2 FQNEAQ. CDR3 DNA sequence: TGTGCCAGCAGCCTGAGCGGGAGGGCCACCAACACCGGGGAGCTGTTTTTT. It codes for CASSLSGRATNTGELFF. The full variable domain, rest sourced from reference TRBV7-8 and TRBJ2-2, is GAGVSQSPRYKVAKRGQDVALRCDPISGHVSLFWYQQALGQGPEFLTYFQNEAQLDKSGLPSDRFFAERPEGSVSTLKIQRTQQEDSAVYLCASSLSGRATNTGELFFGEGSRLTVL.

Only a few counts were recorded for this clone. The J gene is TRBJ2-7, the V gene TRBV15; 10 positions agree with TRBD1. The V gene end was trimmed by 3 bases and the J gene end by 6 bases; junction bases not matched to a gene: 5. The CDR3 covers 14 residues. The germline CDR1 and CDR2 sequences are LNHNV and YYDKDF (reference sequence). CDR3 sequence reads: CATSRDRGGAEQYF. The CDR3, as DNA: TGTGCCACCAGCAGGGACAGGGGGGGAGCCGAGCAGTACTTC. The full variable domain, completed using reference TRBV15 and TRBJ2-7, is DAMVIQNPRYQVTQFGKPVTLSCSQTLNHNVMYWYQQKSSQAPKLLFHYYDKDFNNEADTPDNFQSRRPNTSFCFLDIRSPGLGDTAMYLCATSRDRGGAEQYFGPGTRLTVT.

This clone was observed a handful of times. V and J are TRBV30 and TRBJ2-1; TRBD2 agrees at 10 bases. This CDR3 contains 12 residues. Germline CDR1 reads GTSNPN; CDR2 reads SVGIG (reference sequence). Trimming cost V 7 bases and J 8 bases; bases outside gene matches: 5. The CDR3 loop is CAYGTSDHEQFF. Written as DNA, the CDR3 is TGTGCCTACGGGACTAGCGACCATGAGCAGTTCTTC.

This clone has more than one count but fewer than ten. This chain uses TRBV7-9 with TRBJ2-7; 8 positions match TRBD1. The CDR3 is 15 residues long. Germline V gene lookup returns CDR1 SEHNR and CDR2 FQNEAQ (reference sequence). Trimming removed 4 bases from V and 3 bases from J; junction bases left unmatched: 8. This chain's CDR3 is CASSYGAGTGYEQYF. CDR3 DNA sequence: TGTGCCAGCAGCTACGGAGCCGGGACAGGCTACGAGCAGTACTTC.

This clone showed up just a few times. The gene calls are TRBV29-1 and TRBJ2-7, with 7 positions matching TRBD1. The CDR3 totals 14 residues. The junction had 7 bases not matched to a gene; V was cut back by 4 bases and J by 1 base. CDR1 SQVTM and CDR2 ANQGSEA come from the germline V gene. CDR3 loop: CSVVGWTGSYEQYF. In nucleotides, the CDR3 is TGCAGCGTTGTTGGATGGACAGGATCCTACGAGCAGTACTTC.

The chain employs TRBV5-1 and TRBJ2-7; 8 nucleotides match TRBD2. Germline V gene data show CDR1 as SGHRS and CDR2 as YFSETQ. The CDR3 runs 17 residues. V was clipped by 5 bases and J by 7 bases; unmatched bases: 20. DNA of the CDR3: TGCGCCAGCAGTCCTAGTCCCAGTGTTTTCGCGGGAGGTGAGCAGTACTTC. Residues: CASSPSPSVFAGGEQYF.

CDR3 protein: CASSAGSYEQYF. The CDR3, as DNA: TGTGCCAGCAGCGCAGGCTCCTACGAGCAGTACTTC. The rearrangement links TRBV7-2 to TRBJ2-7; D unresolved. V shed 5 bases and J shed 0 bases, with 5 bases lying between them. Germline CDR1 and CDR2: SGHTA and FQGNSA. This CDR3 contains 12 residues.

This rearrangement joins TRBV11-1 to TRBJ2-7, with TRBD2 as a possible D gene (5 bases). From germline, CDR1 is SGHAT and CDR2 FQDESV (reference sequence). The CDR3 extends over 16 amino acids. Trimming left V 0 bases short and J 2 bases short, with 14 bases between. CDR3 DNA: TGTGCCAGCAGCTTAGCGCCCGGAGGACGGACCTACGAGCAGTACTTC. This codes for CASSLAPGGRTYEQYF.

V usage is TRBV19 and J usage is TRBJ2-4; no firm D call. Per germline, CDR1 LNHDA and CDR2 SQIVND (reference sequence). The CDR3 spans 14 residues. V lost 1 base to trimming and J lost 4 bases, with 8 bases between them. The CDR3: CASSIAGRKNIQYF. The CDR3 DNA reads as TGTGCCAGTAGTATAGCTGGCAGAAAAAACATTCAGTACTTC. Full variable domain (missing parts from reference TRBV19 and TRBJ2-4): DGGITQSPKYLFRKEGQNVTLSCEQNLNHDAMYWYRQDPGQGLRLIYYSQIVNDFQKGDIAEGYSVSREKKESFPLTVTSAQKNPTAFYLCASSIAGRKNIQYFGAGTRLSVL.

Details on this clone: The sample has other DNA sequences that encode this CDR3 too. The chain links TRBV28 to TRBJ2-7; 10 nucleotides match TRBD1. Per the germline V gene, CDR1 is MDHEN and CDR2 is SYDVKM. V shed 4 bases, J shed 4 bases, and the junction held 1 base outside the gene matches. The CDR3 is 13 amino acids. CDR3 bases: TGTGCCAGCAGTTCGGGACAGGGGTACGAGCAGTACTTC. Translating it yields CASSSGQGYEQYF.

CDR3 nucleotides: TGTGCCAGCAGTCCCCGGGGGAGGGGAGGATCCCAAGAGACCCAGTACTTC. This translates into CASSPRGRGGSQETQYF. The chain couples TRBV2 to TRBJ2-5; 7 nucleotides agree with TRBD2. Trimming took 5 bases from V and 1 from J; bases not matched to a gene: 13. The length of the CDR3 is 17 residues. CDR1 and CDR2 (germline): SNHLY, FYNNEI.